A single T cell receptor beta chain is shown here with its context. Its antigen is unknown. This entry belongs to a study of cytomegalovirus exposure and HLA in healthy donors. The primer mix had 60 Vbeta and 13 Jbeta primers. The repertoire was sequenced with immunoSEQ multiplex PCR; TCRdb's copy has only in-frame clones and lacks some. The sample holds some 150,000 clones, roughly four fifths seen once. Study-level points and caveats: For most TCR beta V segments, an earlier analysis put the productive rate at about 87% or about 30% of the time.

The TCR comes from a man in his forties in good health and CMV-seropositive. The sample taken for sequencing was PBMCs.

CDR3 amino acids: CASSLSERSSYEQYF. The DNA of the CDR3 is TGTGCCAGCAGCTTATCAGAGCGGAGCTCCTACGAGCAGTACTTC. The V gene is TRBV7-9, the J gene TRBJ2-7, with a tentative D call TRBD2 (5 bases). Germline V lookup: CDR1 SEHNR, CDR2 FQNEAQ (reference sequence). The CDR3 is made up of 15 amino acids. V lost 2 bases to trimming and J lost 0 bases, with 11 bases between them.